The source of this T cell receptor beta chain is a study of blood T cell repertoires in COVID-19. Study details: Material from acute and convalescent COVID-19 was sourced from the United States, Italy and Spain.

The CDR3 totals 15 residues. The trim removed 4 bases at V and 4 bases at J, leaving 8 bases unmatched. The V gene's germline CDR1 is SGHNT and CDR2 YYREEE (reference sequence). In the original workflow: Estimation of nucleated cell counts was performed using reference gene primer amplification. Sequencing was performed with immunoSEQ multiplex PCR; in TCRdb, only in-frame clones are kept and a portion is missing. V, J and clone size were drawn from that table, and D and trimming were deduced from the DNA. This table holds around 310,000 clones, around 87% found once. Specimen: peripheral blood. This receptor was identified in a woman between 40 and 50 years old with COVID-19, enrolled during active disease. The rearrangement joins TRBV5-4 to TRBJ1-2; 9 bases are a match to TRBD1. CDR3 DNA: TGTGCCAGCAGCCTGATGACAGGGGGTAGCTATGGCTACACCTTC. Protein: CASSLMTGGSYGYTF.